This T cell receptor (beta chain) was documented in a study of T cell responses to AZD1222 COVID-19 vaccine. Study overall: Whether given at about 4 or about 12 weeks, second doses were pooled.

Data came from immunoSEQ multiplex PCR; TCRdb stores just in-frame clones and leaves some out. The sample consists of around 160,000 clones, 91% of them appearing once. This CDR3 is 15 amino acids long. Germline CDR1 reads ENHRY; CDR2 reads SYGVKD. V was cut by 7 bases and J by 5 bases, with 20 bases left in between. With respect to this clone: Its antigen is unknown.

Study-wide findings and caveats: Females outnumbered males among donors, who were mostly white British; clonal diversity was possibly underestimated. Samples come after the peak T cell response, not at day 14.

The receptor comes from an adult in good health. The chain links TRBV10-3 to TRBJ1-2; D is ambiguous. The material sequenced was peripheral blood, taken on day 0 of AZD1222 vaccination. The CDR3 coding sequence is TGTGCCATCACCTTCTCCTCCAGTAATCGGTATGGCTACACCTTC. It is translated as CAITFSSSNRYGYTF.